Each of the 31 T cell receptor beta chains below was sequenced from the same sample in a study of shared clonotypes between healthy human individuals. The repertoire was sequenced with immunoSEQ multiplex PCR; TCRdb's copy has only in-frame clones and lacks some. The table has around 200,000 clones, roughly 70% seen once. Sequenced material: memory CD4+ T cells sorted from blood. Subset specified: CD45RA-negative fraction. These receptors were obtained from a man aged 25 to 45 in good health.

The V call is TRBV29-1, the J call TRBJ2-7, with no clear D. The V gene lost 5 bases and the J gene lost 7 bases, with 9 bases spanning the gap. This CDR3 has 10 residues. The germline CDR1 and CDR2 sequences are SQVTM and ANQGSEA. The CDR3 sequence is CSVLLGEQYF. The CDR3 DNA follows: TGCAGCGTTCTTCTGGGAGAGCAGTACTTC.

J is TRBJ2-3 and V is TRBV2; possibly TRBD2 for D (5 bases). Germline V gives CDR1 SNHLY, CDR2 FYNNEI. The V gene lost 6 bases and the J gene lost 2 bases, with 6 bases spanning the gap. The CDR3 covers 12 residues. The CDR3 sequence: CASRRATDTQYF. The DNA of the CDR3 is TGTGCCAGCAGGAGGGCCACAGATACGCAGTATTTT. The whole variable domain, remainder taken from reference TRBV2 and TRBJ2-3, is EPEVTQTPSHQVTQMGQEVILRCVPISNHLYFYWYRQILGQKVEFLVSFYNNEISEKSEIFDDQFSVERPDGSNFTLKIRSTKLEDSAMYFCASRRATDTQYFGPGTRLTVL.

The CDR3 region is CASSVATSGSNIGEQFF. As DNA, the CDR3 is TGTGCCAGCAGCGTAGCGACTAGCGGGAGCAATATCGGTGAGCAGTTCTTC. The rearrangement links TRBV9 to TRBJ2-1, with 12 bases matching TRBD2. The CDR3 is made up of 17 amino acids. The V gene's germline CDR1 is SGDLS and CDR2 YYNGEE. Trimming at V came to 0 bases and at J to 9 bases, leaving 10 bases not matched to a gene.

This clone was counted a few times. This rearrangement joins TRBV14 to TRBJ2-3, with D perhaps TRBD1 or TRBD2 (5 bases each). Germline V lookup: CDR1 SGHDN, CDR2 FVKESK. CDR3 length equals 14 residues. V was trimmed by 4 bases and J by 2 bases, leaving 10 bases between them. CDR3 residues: CASSRREPTDTQYF. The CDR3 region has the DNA TGTGCCAGCAGCCGCAGGGAGCCCACAGATACGCAGTATTTT.

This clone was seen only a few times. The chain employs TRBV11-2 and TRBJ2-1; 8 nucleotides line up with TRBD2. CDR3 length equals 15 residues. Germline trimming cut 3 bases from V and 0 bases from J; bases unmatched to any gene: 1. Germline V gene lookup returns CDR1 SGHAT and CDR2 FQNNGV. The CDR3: CASSFLAGSYNEQFF. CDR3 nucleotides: TGTGCCAGCAGCTTCCTAGCGGGCTCCTACAATGAGCAGTTCTTC.

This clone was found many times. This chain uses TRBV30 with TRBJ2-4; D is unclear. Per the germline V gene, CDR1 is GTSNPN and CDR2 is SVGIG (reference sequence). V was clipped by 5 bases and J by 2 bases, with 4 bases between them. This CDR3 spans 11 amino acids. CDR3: CAWESKNIQYF. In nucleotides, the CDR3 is TGTGCCTGGGAGTCCAAAAACATTCAGTACTTC.

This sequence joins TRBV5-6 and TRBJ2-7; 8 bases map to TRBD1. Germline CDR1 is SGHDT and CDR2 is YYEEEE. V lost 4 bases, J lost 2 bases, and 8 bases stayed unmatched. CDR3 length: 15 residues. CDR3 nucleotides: TGTGCCAGCAGCAGACAGGGGTACCCCGCCTACGAGCAGTACTTC. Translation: CASSRQGYPAYEQYF.

CDR3 sequence reads: CASSFGLAGGEQFF. For the CDR3, the DNA is TGTGCCAGCAGCTTCGGACTAGCGGGAGGTGAGCAGTTCTTC. This chain joins TRBV7-3 and TRBJ2-1, with 14 bases fitting TRBD2. CDR3 length equals 14 residues. Germline V gene sequence: CDR1 SGHTA, CDR2 FQGTGA. After removal of 3 bases from V and 9 bases from J, the junction contained 1 base not matched to a gene.

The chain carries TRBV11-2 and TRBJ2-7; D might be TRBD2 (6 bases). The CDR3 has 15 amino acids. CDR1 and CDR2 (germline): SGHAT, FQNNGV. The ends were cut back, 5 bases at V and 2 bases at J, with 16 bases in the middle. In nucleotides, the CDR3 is TGTGCCAGCAGCCTGCGGGACGGACTTACCTACGAGCAGTACTTC. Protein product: CASSLRDGLTYEQYF.

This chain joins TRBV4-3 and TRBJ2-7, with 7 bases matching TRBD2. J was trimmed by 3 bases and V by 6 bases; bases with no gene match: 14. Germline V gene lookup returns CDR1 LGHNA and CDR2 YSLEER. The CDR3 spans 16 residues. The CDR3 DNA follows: TGCGCCAGCAGAGGATGGGGGGGGGATCCATTCTACGAGCAGTACTTC. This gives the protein CASRGWGGDPFYEQYF.

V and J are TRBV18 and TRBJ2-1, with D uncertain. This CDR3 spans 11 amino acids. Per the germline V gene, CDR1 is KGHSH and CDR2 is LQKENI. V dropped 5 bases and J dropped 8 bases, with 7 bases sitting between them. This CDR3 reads CASSAFHEQFF. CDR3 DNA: TGTGCCAGCTCAGCCTTCCATGAGCAGTTCTTC.

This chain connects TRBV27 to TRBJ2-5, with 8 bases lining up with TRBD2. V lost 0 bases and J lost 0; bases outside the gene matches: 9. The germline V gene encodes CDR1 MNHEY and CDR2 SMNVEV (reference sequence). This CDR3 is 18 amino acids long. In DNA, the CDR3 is TGTGCCAGCAGTTTATCCCCCGTTAGCGGGGAGTACCAAGAGACCCAGTACTTC. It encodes CASSLSPVSGEYQETQYF.

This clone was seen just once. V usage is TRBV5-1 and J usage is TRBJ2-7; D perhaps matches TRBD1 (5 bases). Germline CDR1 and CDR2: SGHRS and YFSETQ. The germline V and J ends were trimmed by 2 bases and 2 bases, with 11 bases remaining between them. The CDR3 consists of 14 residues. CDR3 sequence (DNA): TGCGCCAGCAGCTTCTTAGGGGCCCCCTACGAGCAGTACTTC. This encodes CASSFLGAPYEQYF.

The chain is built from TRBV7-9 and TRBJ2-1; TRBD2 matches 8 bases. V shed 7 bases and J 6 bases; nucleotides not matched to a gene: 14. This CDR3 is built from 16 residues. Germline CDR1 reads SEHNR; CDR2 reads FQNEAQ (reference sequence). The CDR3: CASTWPAGERANEQFF. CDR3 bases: TGTGCCAGCACTTGGCCAGCGGGAGAGAGAGCCAATGAGCAGTTCTTC. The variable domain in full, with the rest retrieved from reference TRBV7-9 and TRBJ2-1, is DTGVSQNPRHKITKRGQNVTFRCDPISEHNRLYWYRQTLGQGPEFLTYFQNEAQLEKSRLLSDRFSAERPKGSFSTLEIQRTEQGDSAMYLCASTWPAGERANEQFFGPGTRLTVL.

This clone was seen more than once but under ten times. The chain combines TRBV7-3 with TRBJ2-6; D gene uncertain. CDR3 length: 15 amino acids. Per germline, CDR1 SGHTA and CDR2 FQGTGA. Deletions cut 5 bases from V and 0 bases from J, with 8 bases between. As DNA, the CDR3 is TGTGCCAGCAGCCTGAGCCGCTCTGGGGCCAACGTCCTGACTTTC. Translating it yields CASSLSRSGANVLTF.

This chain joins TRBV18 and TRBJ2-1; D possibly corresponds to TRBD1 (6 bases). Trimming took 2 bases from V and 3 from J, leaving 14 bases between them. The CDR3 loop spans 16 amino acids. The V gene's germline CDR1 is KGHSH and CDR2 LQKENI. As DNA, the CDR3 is TGTGCCAGCTCACCAGAGATCACAGGGAGCTACAATGAGCAGTTCTTC. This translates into CASSPEITGSYNEQFF.

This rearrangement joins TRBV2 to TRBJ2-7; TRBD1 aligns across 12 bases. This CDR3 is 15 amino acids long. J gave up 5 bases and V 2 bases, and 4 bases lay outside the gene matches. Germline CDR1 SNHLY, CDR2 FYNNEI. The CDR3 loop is CASSEWGQGADEQYF. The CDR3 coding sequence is TGTGCCAGCAGTGAATGGGGACAGGGGGCAGACGAGCAGTACTTC.

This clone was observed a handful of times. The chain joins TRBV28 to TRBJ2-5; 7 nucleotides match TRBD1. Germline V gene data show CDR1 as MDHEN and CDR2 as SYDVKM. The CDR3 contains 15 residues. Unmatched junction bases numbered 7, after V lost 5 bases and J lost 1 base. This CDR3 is CASSIHRGPQETQYF. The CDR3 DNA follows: TGTGCCAGCAGTATCCACAGGGGCCCCCAAGAGACCCAGTACTTC.

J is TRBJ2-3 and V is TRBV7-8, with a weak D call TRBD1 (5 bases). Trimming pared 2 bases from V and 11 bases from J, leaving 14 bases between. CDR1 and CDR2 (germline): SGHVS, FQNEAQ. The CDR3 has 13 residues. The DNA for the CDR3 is TGTGCCAGCAGCTTAATGGAGCTTCAGGGGCAGTATTTT. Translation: CASSLMELQGQYF.

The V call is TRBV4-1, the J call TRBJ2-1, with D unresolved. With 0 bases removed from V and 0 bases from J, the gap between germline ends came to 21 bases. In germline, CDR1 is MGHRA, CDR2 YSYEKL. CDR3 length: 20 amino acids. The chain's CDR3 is CASSQDLGKKLSSSYNEQFF. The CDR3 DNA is TGCGCCAGCAGCCAAGATTTGGGGAAAAAGCTGTCAAGCTCCTACAATGAGCAGTTCTTC.

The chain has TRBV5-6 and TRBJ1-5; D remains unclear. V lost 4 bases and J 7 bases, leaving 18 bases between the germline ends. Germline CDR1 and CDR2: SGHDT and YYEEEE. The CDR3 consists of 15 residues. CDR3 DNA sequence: TGTGCCAGCAGCCATCGAGCGGGGAGCGGGCAGCCCCAGCATTTT. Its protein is CASSHRAGSGQPQHF.

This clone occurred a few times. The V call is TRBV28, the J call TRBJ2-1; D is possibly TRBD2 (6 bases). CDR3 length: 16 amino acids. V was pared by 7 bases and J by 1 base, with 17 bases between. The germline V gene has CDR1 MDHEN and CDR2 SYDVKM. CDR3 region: CASTSPEGGSYNEQFF. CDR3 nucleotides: TGTGCCAGCACCTCGCCGGAGGGTGGATCCTACAATGAGCAGTTCTTC. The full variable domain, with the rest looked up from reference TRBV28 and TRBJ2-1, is DVKVTQSSRYLVKRTGEKVFLECVQDMDHENMFWYRQDPGLGLRLIYFSYDVKMKEKGDIPEGYSVSREKKERFSLILESASTNQTSMYLCASTSPEGGSYNEQFFGPGTRLTVL.

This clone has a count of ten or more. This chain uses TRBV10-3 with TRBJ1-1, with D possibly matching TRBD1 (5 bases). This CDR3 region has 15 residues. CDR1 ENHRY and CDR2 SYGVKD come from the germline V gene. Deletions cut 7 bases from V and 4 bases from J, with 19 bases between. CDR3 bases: TGTGCCATCAACACCCCCGACCGGGGGGGCACTGAAGCTTTCTTT. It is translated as CAINTPDRGGTEAFF.

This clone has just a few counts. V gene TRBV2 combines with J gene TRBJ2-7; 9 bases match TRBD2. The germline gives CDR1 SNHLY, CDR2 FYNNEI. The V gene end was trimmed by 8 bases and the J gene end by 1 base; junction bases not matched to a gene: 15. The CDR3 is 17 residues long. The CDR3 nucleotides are TGTGCCAGCTGGCCAGGGGTGCGGGAGGGCCTTTCCTACGAGCAGTACTTC. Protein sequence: CASWPGVREGLSYEQYF.

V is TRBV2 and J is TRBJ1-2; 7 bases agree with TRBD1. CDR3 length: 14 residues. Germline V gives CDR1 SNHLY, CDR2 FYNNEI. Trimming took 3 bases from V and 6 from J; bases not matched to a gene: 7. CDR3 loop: CASSDRGLFDGYTF. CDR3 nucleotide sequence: TGTGCCAGCAGTGATAGGGGGCTGTTCGATGGCTACACCTTC.

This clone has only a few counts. The DNA for the CDR3 is TGTGCCATCAGTGAGTCAACAGCGGGAGCTGAGCAGTTCTTC. Protein sequence: CAISESTAGAEQFF. The chain couples TRBV10-3 to TRBJ2-1, with 8 bases fitting TRBD2. Per germline, CDR1 ENHRY and CDR2 SYGVKD. V trimming: 0 bases; J trimming: 9 bases; junction bases outside the gene matches: 4. This CDR3 has 14 residues.

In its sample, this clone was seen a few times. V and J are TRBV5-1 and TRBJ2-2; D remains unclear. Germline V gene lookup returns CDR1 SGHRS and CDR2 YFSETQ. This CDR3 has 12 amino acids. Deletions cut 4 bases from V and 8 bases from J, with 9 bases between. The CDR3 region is CASSAPPGELFF. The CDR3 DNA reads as TGCGCCAGCAGCGCCCCCCCGGGGGAGCTGTTTTTT.

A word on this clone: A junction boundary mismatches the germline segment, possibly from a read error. For the CDR3, the DNA is TGTGCCAGCATTTACTGGGACACTAATAGCAATCAGCCCCAGCATTTT. Its translation is CASIYWDTNSNQPQHF. The chain joins TRBV6-5 to TRBJ1-5; possible D gene TRBD1, 6 bases. Per the germline V gene, CDR1 is MNHEY and CDR2 is SVGAGI. The CDR3 has 16 amino acids.

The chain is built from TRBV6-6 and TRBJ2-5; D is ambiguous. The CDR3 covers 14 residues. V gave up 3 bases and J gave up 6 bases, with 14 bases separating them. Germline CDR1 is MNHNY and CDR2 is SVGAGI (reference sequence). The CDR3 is CASSYNNGPKTQYF. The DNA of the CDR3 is TGTGCCAGCAGTTATAATAACGGACCCAAGACCCAGTACTTC.

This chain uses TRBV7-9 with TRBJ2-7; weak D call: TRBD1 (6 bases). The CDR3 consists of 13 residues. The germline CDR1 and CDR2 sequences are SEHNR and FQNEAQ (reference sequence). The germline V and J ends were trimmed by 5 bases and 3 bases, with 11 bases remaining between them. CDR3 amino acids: CASSRQARYEQYF. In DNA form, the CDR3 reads TGTGCCAGCAGCCGACAGGCCCGCTACGAGCAGTACTTC.

CDR3 in amino acids: CSVEPRTSLDEQFF. In nucleotides, the CDR3 is TGCAGCGTTGAACCCCGGACTAGTCTCGATGAGCAGTTCTTC. The chain has TRBV29-1 and TRBJ2-1, with 7 bases that match TRBD2. CDR1 is SQVTM and CDR2 is ANQGSEA in the germline V gene. Trimming cost V 2 bases and J 8 bases; bases outside gene matches: 9. This CDR3 has 14 residues.